Listed below are T cell receptor beta chains from one sample, sequenced in a study of cytomegalovirus exposure and HLA in healthy donors. The protocol was immunoSEQ multiplex PCR, while the TCRdb copy is restricted to in-frame clones and leaves out a portion. This table has fewer than 200,000 clones, 77% appearing once. The sample comprised PBMCs. All receptors come from a male donor in good health and CMV-seropositive. CDR3s include the opening cysteine and the closing phenylalanine or tryptophan. The D gene is left open where the match is weak. Clone sizes are given selectively: once, few, many, or a class where the clone is expanded.

J gene,clone size,D gene,V gene,CDR3 DNA,CDR3 protein
TRBJ2-1,-,TRBD1,TRBV19,TGTGCCAGTGGACGGACAGGGGCTCTTGAGGGGCAGTTCTTC,CASGRTGALEGQFF
TRBJ1-1,-,-,TRBV11-2,TGTGCCAGCAGCTTAGGACAGTACACTGAAGCTTTCTTT,CASSLGQYTEAFF
TRBJ2-1,-,-,TRBV11-3,TGTGCCAGCAGCTTAGTGCAGGGGCTGAGTGAGCAGTTCTTC,CASSLVQGLSEQFF
TRBJ1-5,-,TRBD1,TRBV2,TGTGCCAGCAGTCAGAGGACAGGGGGGGATCAGCCCCAGCATTTT,CASSQRTGGDQPQHF
TRBJ2-5,-,-,TRBV15,TGTGCCACCAGCATCCTCCTGAGGGCTGAGACCCGGTACTTC,CATSILLRAETRYF
TRBJ2-3,-,TRBD2,TRBV18,TGTGCCAGCTCACCGGAAAGGATAAGCGGGGGAGATACGCAGTATTTT,CASSPERISGGDTQYF
TRBJ2-7,-,-,TRBV14,TGTGCCAGCAGCCAGGGCCTTAGCGGTTCCTACGAGCAGTACTTC,CASSQGLSGSYEQYF
TRBJ1-2,-,TRBD1,TRBV5-8,TGTGCCAGCAGCTACGGACCGCGACAGGGCTTCAATGGCTACACCTTC,CASSYGPRQGFNGYTF
TRBJ2-7,-,TRBD1,TRBV25-1,TGTGCCAGCAGTGAAGAGATCAGGGGGTACGAGCAGTACTTC,CASSEEIRGYEQYF
TRBJ2-2,-,-,TRBV27,TGTGCCAGCAGTCCCTTAGGTGGGGCGACCGGGGAGCTGTTTTTT,CASSPLGGATGELFF
TRBJ2-7,-,TRBD1,TRBV27,TGTGCCAGCAGTTGGTCCTTGGACAGGCGATCCTACGAGCAGTACTTC,CASSWSLDRRSYEQYF
TRBJ1-2,-,-,TRBV5-1,TGCGCCAGCAGCTTGGGACAGAGTGGCTATGGCTACACCTTC,CASSLGQSGYGYTF
TRBJ1-2,-,TRBD1,TRBV6-5,TGTGCCAGCAGGTCACAGGGGACTAACTATGGCTACACCTTC,CASRSQGTNYGYTF
TRBJ2-7,-,TRBD1,TRBV18,TGTGCCAGCTCACCAGAGACAGGGGAATACGAGCAGTACTTC,CASSPETGEYEQYF
TRBJ2-5,-,-,TRBV11-2,TGTGCCAGCAGCGACTCTAGACTAGTGAAAGAGACCCAGTACTTC,CASSDSRLVKETQYF
TRBJ2-1,-,-,TRBV7-3,TGTGCCAGCAGCCTGGGGACTTCCTACAATGAGCAGTTCTTC,CASSLGTSYNEQFF
TRBJ2-7,-,-,TRBV27,TGTGCCAGCAGTTTGGGGGCAGGGGGGCGCCTTGCCGAGCAGTACTTC,CASSLGAGGRLAEQYF
TRBJ2-1,-,-,TRBV5-4,TGTGCCAGCAGCTTACAGGAGCATGAGCAGTTCTTC,CASSLQEHEQFF
TRBJ1-1,-,-,TRBV19,TGTGCCTCCTCCCGAAGCCCGGGCACTGAAGCTTTCTTT,CASSRSPGTEAFF
TRBJ2-3,once,-,TRBV27,TGTGCCAGCAGTTTATCGATAACGGTTGGGGCGGGGACTAGCACAGATACGCAGTATTTT,CASSLSITVGAGTSTDTQYF
TRBJ1-1,-,-,TRBV7-3,TGTGCCAGCAGATTTCCGGGGGGGAGGGCTTTCTTT,CASRFPGGRAFF
TRBJ2-5,once,-,TRBV19,TGTGCCAGTAGTGAGCACGAGACCCAGTACTTC,CASSEHETQYF
TRBJ2-5,-,TRBD1,TRBV6-1,TGTGCCAGCGCGACCGGGACAGGGGTCAAGACCCAGTACTTC,CASATGTGVKTQYF
TRBJ1-1,few,-,TRBV18,TGTGCCAGCGCCGGGGGAAACCTTATGAACACTGAAGCTTTCTTT,CASAGGNLMNTEAFF
TRBJ1-5,-,-,TRBV4-3,TGCGCCAGCAGCCAAGATAAGGGGCGGCCCCAGCATTTT,CASSQDKGRPQHF
TRBJ2-7,few,-,TRBV4-3,TGCGCCAGCAGCCAAGATACGAGCAGGGTCTCCTACGAGCAGTACTTC,CASSQDTSRVSYEQYF
TRBJ2-2,-,TRBD2,TRBV7-8,TGTGCCAGCAGCTTAGGTTCTAGCGGGAACACCGGGGAGCTGTTTTTT,CASSLGSSGNTGELFF
TRBJ2-1,-,TRBD1,TRBV27,TGTGCCAGCAGGTCGGGACAGGACTACAATGAGCAGTTCTTC,CASRSGQDYNEQFF
TRBJ1-2,-,TRBD1,TRBV9,TGTCGAACAGGGGGCGTCTATGGCTACACCTTC,CRTGGVYGYTF
TRBJ1-2,once,-,TRBV7-9,TGTGCCAGCAGCTTAGGGTGGGGCGGATCCTATGGCTACACCTTC,CASSLGWGGSYGYTF
TRBJ1-1,few,TRBD1,TRBV6-5,TGTGCCAGCAGTACCGGGACAGGGAACACTGAAGCTTTCTTT,CASSTGTGNTEAFF
TRBJ2-7,-,TRBD1,TRBV4-1,TGCGCCAGCAGCCTGTCGACAGGGGCTTTAGGGGAGCAGTACTTC,CASSLSTGALGEQYF
TRBJ2-5,-,TRBD2,TRBV2,TGTGCCAGCAGTGAGGGCGGGGGGGCCCCAGAGACCCAGTACTTC,CASSEGGGAPETQYF
TRBJ2-3,-,TRBD1,TRBV6-1,TGTGCCAGCAGCGACGAAGGACAGGGGACAGATACGCAGTATTTT,CASSDEGQGTDTQYF
TRBJ2-7,-,-,TRBV19,TGTGCCAGTAGTATAGAAGGCGGAAGCTCCTACGAGCAGTACTTC,CASSIEGGSSYEQYF
TRBJ1-1,-,-,TRBV6-4,TGTGCCAGCAGTCTCTCAGAGAACACTGAAGCTTTCTTT,CASSLSENTEAFF
TRBJ1-3,-,TRBD1,TRBV2,TGTGCCAGCAGTGGCCGGGACAGCTCTGGAAACACCATATATTTT,CASSGRDSSGNTIYF
TRBJ2-1,-,-,TRBV10-1,TGCGCCAGCAGTGAGGGTGGGACTTTACGGGAGCAGTTCTTC,CASSEGGTLREQFF
TRBJ2-5,-,-,TRBV27,TGTGCCAGCAGTTTAGGCAGGGAAGAGACCCAGTACTTC,CASSLGREETQYF
TRBJ2-2,-,-,TRBV5-1,TGCGCCAGCAGCCCCCAGGGGTTGAACACCGGGGAGCTGTTTTTT,CASSPQGLNTGELFF
TRBJ2-3,-,TRBD2,TRBV9,TGTGCCAGCAGCGTAGATGCTAGCGGGGGGGCCCCTTCGGTCTCAGATACGCAGTATTTT,CASSVDASGGAPSVSDTQYF
TRBJ2-5,-,TRBD2,TRBV7-9,TGTGCCAGCAGTGCCCTAGCGGGGGGGCCGCAGGTGGTAGAGACCCAGTACTTC,CASSALAGGPQVVETQYF
TRBJ2-1,-,TRBD2,TRBV19,TGTGCCAGTAGTGCTTCTAGCGGGGGGGGTTACAATGAGCAGTTCTTC,CASSASSGGGYNEQFF
TRBJ2-1,-,-,TRBV9,TGTGCCAGCAGCGTGGGGAGTGGGGGGGGCTTCAATGAGCAGTTCTTC,CASSVGSGGGFNEQFF
TRBJ1-5,-,TRBD1,TRBV7-9,TGTGCCAGCAGCTTCTCCGGACAGGGTGGAAGCAATCAGCCCCAGCATTTT,CASSFSGQGGSNQPQHF
TRBJ1-5,-,TRBD1,TRBV28,TGTGCCAGCCGCCTCGACAGGGGGTTTCAGCCCCAGCATTTT,CASRLDRGFQPQHF
TRBJ2-6,-,-,TRBV30,TGTGCCTGGAGATCGGACGCGTGGGGGCCTGGGGCCAACGTCCTGACTTTC,CAWRSDAWGPGANVLTF
TRBJ2-5,-,TRBD2,TRBV5-1,TGCGCCAGCAGCTGGGGACTAGGGGAGACCCAGTACTTC,CASSWGLGETQYF
TRBJ2-7,-,TRBD1,TRBV5-1,TGCGCCAGCAGCTTGTGGGTGGGGACAGTCTACGAGCAGTACTTC,CASSLWVGTVYEQYF
TRBJ1-1,-,TRBD1,TRBV27,TGTGCCAGCAGTTTGGGGCAGGGGGCGCGTCTCACTGAAGCTTTCTTT,CASSLGQGARLTEAFF
TRBJ2-7,once,TRBD1,TRBV7-2,TGTGCCAGCAGCTTACGGGACAGGGACGAGCAGTACTTC,CASSLRDRDEQYF
TRBJ1-1,once,TRBD1,TRBV7-9,TGTTCCAGCAGCACAGCATCGACAGGGGGTTTGAACACTGAAGCTTTCTTT,CSSSTASTGGLNTEAFF
TRBJ1-4,few,-,TRBV4-3,TGCGCCAGCAGCCAGTCACAGGTAGTCTTTGAAAAACTGTTTTTT,CASSQSQVVFEKLFF